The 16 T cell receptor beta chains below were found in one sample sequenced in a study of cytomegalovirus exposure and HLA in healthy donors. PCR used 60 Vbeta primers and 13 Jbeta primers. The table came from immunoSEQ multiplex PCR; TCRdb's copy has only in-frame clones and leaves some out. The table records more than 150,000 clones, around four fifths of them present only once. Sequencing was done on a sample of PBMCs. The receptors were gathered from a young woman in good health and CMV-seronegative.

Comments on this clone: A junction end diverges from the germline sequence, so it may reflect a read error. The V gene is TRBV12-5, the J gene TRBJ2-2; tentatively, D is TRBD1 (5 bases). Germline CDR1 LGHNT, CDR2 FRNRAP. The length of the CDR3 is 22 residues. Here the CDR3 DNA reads TGTGCTAGTGGTTCGCCTACTCGTTCGGCAGGGTTCATATCTCTCTACACCGGAGAGCTGTTTTTT. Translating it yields CASGSPTRSAGFISLYTGELFF. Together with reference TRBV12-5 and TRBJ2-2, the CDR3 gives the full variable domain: DARVTQTPRHKVTEMGQEVTMRCQPILGHNTVFWYRQTMMQGLELLAYFRNRAPLDDSGMPKDRFSAEMPDATLATLKIQPSEPRDSAVYFCASGSPTRSAGFISLYTGELFFGEGSRLTVL.

The CDR3 nucleotides are TGTGCCTGGAGTGTCGGGACAGGGATAAACTATGGCTACACCTTC. Residues: CAWSVGTGINYGYTF. The chain has TRBV30 and TRBJ1-2, with 9 bases matching TRBD1. Germline V CDR1 and CDR2: GTSNPN, SVGIG (reference sequence). V shed 0 bases, J shed 2 bases, and the junction held 4 bases outside the gene matches. CDR3 length equals 15 residues.

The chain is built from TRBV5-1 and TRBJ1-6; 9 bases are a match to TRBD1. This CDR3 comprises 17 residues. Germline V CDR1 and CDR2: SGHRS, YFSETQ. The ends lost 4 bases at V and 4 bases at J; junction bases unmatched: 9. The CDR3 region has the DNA TGCGCCAGCAGCCTAGGAGGGACAGGGATGTATAATTCACCCCTCCACTTT. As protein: CASSLGGTGMYNSPLHF.

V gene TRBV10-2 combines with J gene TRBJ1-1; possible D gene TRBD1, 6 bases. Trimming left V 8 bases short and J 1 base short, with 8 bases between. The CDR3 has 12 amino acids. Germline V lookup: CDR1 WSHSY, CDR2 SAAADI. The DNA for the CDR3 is TGCGCCAGCGTACAGGGGAACACTGAAGCTTTCTTT. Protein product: CASVQGNTEAFF.

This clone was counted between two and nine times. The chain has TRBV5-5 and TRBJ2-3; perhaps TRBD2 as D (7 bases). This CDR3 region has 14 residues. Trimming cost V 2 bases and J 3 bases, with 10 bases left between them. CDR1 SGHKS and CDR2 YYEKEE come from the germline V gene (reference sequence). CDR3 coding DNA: TGTGCCAGCAGCTTTGAGGGGGGGACAGATACGCAGTATTTT. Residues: CASSFEGGTDTQYF.

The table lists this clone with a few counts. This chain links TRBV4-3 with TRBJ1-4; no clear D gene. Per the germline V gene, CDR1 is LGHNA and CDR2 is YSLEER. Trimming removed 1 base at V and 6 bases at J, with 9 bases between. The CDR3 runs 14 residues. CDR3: CASSQGQRDEKLFF. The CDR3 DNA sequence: TGCGCCAGCAGCCAAGGCCAGAGGGATGAAAAACTGTTTTTT.

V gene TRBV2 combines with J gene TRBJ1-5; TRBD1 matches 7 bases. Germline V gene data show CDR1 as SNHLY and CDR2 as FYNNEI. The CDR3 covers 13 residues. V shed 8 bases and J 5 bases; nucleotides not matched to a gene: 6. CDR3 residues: CASSHQGDQPQHF. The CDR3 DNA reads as TGTGCCAGCTCGCACCAGGGGGATCAGCCCCAGCATTTT.

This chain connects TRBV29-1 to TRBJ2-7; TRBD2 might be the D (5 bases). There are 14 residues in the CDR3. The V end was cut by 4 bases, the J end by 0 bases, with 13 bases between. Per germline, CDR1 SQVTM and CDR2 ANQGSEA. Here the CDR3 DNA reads TGCAGCGTTGGTAGGACTGGAAGCTCCTACGAGCAGTACTTC. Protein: CSVGRTGSSYEQYF.

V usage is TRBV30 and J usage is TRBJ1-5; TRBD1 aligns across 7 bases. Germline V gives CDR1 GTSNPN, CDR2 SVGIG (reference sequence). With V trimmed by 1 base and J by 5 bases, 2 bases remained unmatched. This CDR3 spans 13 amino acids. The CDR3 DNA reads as TGTGCCTGGAGTGCACAGGGGTATCAGCCCCAGCATTTT. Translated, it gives CAWSAQGYQPQHF. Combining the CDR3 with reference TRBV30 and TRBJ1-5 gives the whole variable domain SQTIHQWPATLVQPVGSPLSLECTVEGTSNPNLYWYRQAAGRGLQLLFYSVGIGQISSEVPQNLSASRPQDRQFILSSKKLLLSDSGFYLCAWSAQGYQPQHFGDGTRLSIL.

The DNA for the CDR3 is TGTGCCAGTAGTAGTACGGGACAGCCGACTGAAAAACTGTTTTTT. Amino acid sequence: CASSSTGQPTEKLFF. This chain links TRBV19 with TRBJ1-4; 7 nucleotides agree with TRBD1. Germline V gene data show CDR1 as LNHDA and CDR2 as SQIVND (reference sequence). This CDR3 is built from 15 residues. Germline trimming cut 4 bases from V and 7 bases from J; bases unmatched to any gene: 9.

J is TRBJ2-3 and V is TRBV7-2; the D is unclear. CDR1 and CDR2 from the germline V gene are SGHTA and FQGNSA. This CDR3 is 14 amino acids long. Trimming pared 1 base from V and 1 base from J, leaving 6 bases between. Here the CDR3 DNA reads TGTGCCAGCAGCTTAGGAGTCGGCACAGATACGCAGTATTTT. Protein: CASSLGVGTDTQYF. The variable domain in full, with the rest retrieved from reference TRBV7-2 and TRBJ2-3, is GAGVSQSPSNKVTEKGKDVELRCDPISGHTALYWYRQSLGQGLEFLIYFQGNSAPDKSGLPSDRFSAERTGGSVSTLTIQRTQQEDSAVYLCASSLGVGTDTQYFGPGTRLTVL.

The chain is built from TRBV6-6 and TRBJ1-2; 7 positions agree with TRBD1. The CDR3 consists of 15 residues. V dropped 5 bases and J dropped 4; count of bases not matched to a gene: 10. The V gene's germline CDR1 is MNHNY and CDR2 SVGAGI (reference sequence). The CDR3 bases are TGTGCCAGCAGTACCGACAGGGCCGGCTTCTATGGCTACACCTTC. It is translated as CASSTDRAGFYGYTF.

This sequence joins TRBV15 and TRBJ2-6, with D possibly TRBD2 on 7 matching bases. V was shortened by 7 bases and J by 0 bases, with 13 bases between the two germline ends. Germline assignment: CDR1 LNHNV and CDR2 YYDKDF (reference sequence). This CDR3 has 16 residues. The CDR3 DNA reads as TGTGCCACCACCCGGGGAGGGGGCTCTGGGGCCAACGTCCTGACTTTC. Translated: CATTRGGGSGANVLTF. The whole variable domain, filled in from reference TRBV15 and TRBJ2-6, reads DAMVIQNPRYQVTQFGKPVTLSCSQTLNHNVMYWYQQKSSQAPKLLFHYYDKDFNNEADTPDNFQSRRPNTSFCFLDIRSPGLGDTAMYLCATTRGGGSGANVLTFGAGSRLTVL.

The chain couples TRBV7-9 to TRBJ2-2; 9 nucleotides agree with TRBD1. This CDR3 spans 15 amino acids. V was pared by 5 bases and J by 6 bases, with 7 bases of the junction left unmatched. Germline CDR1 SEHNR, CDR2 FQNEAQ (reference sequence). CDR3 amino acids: CASSVGQGIPGELFF. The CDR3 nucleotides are TGTGCCAGCAGCGTTGGACAGGGGATCCCCGGGGAGCTGTTTTTT.

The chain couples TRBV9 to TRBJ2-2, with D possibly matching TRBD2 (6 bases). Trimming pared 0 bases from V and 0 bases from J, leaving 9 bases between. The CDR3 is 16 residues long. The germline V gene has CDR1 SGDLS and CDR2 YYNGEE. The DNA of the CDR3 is TGTGCCAGCAGCGTAGGAGGAGGGTCGAACACCGGGGAGCTGTTTTTT. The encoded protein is CASSVGGGSNTGELFF.

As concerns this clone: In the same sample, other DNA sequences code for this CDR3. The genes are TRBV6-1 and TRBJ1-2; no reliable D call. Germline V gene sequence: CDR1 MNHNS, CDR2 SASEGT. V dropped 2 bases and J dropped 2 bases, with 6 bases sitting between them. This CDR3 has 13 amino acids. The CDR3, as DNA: TGTGCCAGCAGTGAACGGGGAAACTATGGCTACACCTTC. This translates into CASSERGNYGYTF.